This T cell receptor beta chain appears in the sequencing data of a study of T cell responses to AZD1222 COVID-19 vaccine. The method was immunoSEQ multiplex PCR; TCRdb's version includes in-frame clones alone and lacks a portion of them. The sample yields 160,000 or so clones, about 87% seen once. Trimming cost V 2 bases and J 2 bases; bases outside gene matches: 11. The CDR3 totals 17 residues. The V gene's germline CDR1 is SEHNR and CDR2 FQNEAQ (reference sequence). This receptor was taken from an adult who received the MenACWY meningococcal vaccine as a control. This specimen consisted of peripheral blood, obtained 28 days after the second dose of the MenACWY control vaccine. V and J are TRBV7-9 and TRBJ2-7, with 8 bases identical to TRBD2. The CDR3 protein is CASSLTMTSDETYEQYF. CDR3 bases: TGTGCCAGCAGCTTAACTATGACTAGCGACGAAACCTACGAGCAGTACTTC.